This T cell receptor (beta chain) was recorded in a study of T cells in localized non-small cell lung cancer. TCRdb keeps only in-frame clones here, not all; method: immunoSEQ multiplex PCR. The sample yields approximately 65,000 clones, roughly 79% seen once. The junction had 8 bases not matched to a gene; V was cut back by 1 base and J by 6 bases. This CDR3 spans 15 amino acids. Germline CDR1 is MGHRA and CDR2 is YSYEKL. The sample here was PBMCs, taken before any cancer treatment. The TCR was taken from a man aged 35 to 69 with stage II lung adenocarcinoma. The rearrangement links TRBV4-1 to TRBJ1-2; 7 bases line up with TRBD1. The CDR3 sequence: CASSQVGRQGHGYTF. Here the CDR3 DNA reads TGCGCCAGCAGCCAAGTGGGGAGACAGGGTCATGGCTACACCTTC.